The text below deals with one TCR beta chain. The antigen is undetermined. The read ends 3 residues before the CDR3 terminus; that terminus is restored from the germline J gene. TCRdb's table, derived via immunoSEQ multiplex PCR, lists solely in-frame clones and lacks some. The sample spans tens of thousands of clones; the ten largest clones claim 4.2%. The source of the sample is a study of T cells in women clearing cervical HPV infection. In germline, CDR1 is KGHSH, CDR2 LQKENI. Trimming took off 3 bases at V and 2 bases at J, with 13 bases between the two ends. This CDR3 has 15 amino acids. Whole-study results and caveats: CIN3+ cases had significantly higher TCR richness than controls; evenness did not differ.

The receptor was derived from a woman between 18 and 75 years old with a cervical HPV16 infection that either progressed to CIN3+ or cleared (not recorded which). Sequencing used blood buffy coat. The V and J genes are TRBV18 and TRBJ1-2; D gene ambiguous. The sequenced CDR3 bases are TGTGCCAGCTCACCGAGGCACAGACCGAACTATGGC. Its translation is CASSPRHRPNYG. The full CDR3 is CASSPRHRPNYGYTF. Full variable domain (remainder filled in from reference TRBV18 and TRBJ1-2): NAGVMQNPRHLVRRRGQEARLRCSPMKGHSHVYWYRQLPEEGLKFMVYLQKENIIDESGMPKERFSAEFPKEGPSILRIQQVVRGDSAAYFCASSPRHRPNYGYTFGSGTRLTVV.